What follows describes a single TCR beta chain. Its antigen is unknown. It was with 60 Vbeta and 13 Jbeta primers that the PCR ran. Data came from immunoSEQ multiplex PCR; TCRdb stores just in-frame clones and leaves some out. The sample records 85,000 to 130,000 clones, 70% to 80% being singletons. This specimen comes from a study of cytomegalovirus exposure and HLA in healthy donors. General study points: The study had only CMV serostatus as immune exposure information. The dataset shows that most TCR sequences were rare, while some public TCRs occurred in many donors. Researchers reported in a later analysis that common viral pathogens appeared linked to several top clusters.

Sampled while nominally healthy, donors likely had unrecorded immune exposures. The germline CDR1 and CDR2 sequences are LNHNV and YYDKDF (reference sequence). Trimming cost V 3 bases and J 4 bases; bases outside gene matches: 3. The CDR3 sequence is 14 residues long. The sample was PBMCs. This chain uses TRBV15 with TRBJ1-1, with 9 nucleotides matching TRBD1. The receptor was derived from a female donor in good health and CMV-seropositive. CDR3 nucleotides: TGTGCCACCAGCAGGGCGGGACAGGGCACTGAAGCTTTCTTT. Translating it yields CATSRAGQGTEAFF.